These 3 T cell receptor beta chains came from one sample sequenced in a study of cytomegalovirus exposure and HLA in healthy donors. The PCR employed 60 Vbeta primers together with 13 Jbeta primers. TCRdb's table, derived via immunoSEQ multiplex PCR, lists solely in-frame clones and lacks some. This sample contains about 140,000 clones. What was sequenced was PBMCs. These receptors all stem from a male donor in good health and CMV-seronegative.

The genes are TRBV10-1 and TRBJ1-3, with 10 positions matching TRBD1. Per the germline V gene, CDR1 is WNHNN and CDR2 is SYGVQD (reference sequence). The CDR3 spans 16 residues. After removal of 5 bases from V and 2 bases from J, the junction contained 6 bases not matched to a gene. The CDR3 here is CASSFGQGVAGNTIYF. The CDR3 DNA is TGCGCCAGCAGTTTCGGACAGGGGGTTGCTGGAAACACCATATATTTT.

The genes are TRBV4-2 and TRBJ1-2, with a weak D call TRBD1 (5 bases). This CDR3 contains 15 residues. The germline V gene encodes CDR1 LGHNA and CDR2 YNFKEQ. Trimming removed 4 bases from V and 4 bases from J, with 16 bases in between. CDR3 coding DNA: TGTGCCAGCAGCCCTTATGGACATTCCCCCTATGGCTACACCTTC. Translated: CASSPYGHSPYGYTF.

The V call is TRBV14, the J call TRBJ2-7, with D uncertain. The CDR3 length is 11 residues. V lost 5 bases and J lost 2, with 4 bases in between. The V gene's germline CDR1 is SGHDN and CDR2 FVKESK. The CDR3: CASSLTYEQYF. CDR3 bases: TGTGCCAGCAGCTTAACCTACGAGCAGTACTTC. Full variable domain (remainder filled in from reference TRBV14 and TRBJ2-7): EAGVTQFPSHSVIEKGQTVTLRCDPISGHDNLYWYRRVMGKEIKFLLHFVKESKQDESGMPNNRFLAERTGGTYSTLKVQPAELEDSGVYFCASSLTYEQYFGPGTRLTVT.